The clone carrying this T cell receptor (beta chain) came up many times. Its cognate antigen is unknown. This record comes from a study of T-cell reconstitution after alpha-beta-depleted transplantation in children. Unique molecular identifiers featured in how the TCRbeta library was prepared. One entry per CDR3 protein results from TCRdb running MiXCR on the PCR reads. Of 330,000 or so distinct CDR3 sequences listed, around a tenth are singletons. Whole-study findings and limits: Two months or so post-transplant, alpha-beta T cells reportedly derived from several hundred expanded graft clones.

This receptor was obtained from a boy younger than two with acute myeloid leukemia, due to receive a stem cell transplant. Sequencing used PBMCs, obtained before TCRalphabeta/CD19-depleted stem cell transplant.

Here the CDR3 reads CASSSTGTGMRETQYF. CDR3 DNA: TGTGCCAGCAGTTCCACCGGGACAGGGATGCGAGAGACCCAGTACTTC. The chain is built from TRBV28 and TRBJ2-5; 9 bases agree with TRBD1. Germline V gene sequence: CDR1 MDHEN, CDR2 SYDVKM. This CDR3 is built from 16 residues. V lost 4 bases and J lost 4; bases outside the gene matches: 10.